These 13 T cell receptor beta chains were sequenced from one sample in a study of graft-versus-host responses after intestinal transplantation. Using immunoSEQ multiplex PCR, the repertoire was profiled, and TCRdb retains in-frame clones only, with some absent. The data hold tens of thousands of clones, with around 90% observed a single time. These receptors' targets are unknown. This sample comprised unstimulated CD8+ T cells sorted from spleen or lymph node cells, obtained before intestinal transplant. These receptors all stem from a human donor who received an intestinal transplant.

This clone appeared once. CDR3 in amino acids: CASSEIPTGSPPLHF. CDR3 sequence (DNA): TGTGCCAGCAGTGAAATTCCTACAGGGTCCCCACCCCTCCACTTT. This chain joins TRBV2 and TRBJ1-6, with D maybe TRBD1 (6 bases). Germline CDR1 SNHLY, CDR2 FYNNEI. V was trimmed by 2 bases and J by 11 bases, leaving 16 bases between them. This CDR3 comprises 15 residues.

The rearrangement joins TRBV7-3 to TRBJ2-1; possibly TRBD1 or TRBD2 for D (5 bases each). The CDR3 is 16 amino acids. Trimming stripped 5 bases from V and 1 base from J, with 15 bases between. Germline loops: CDR1 SGHTA, CDR2 FQGTGA. Here the CDR3 DNA reads TGTGCCAGCAGCCCCCAGGGACGGAGTTCCTACAATGAGCAGTTCTTC. This codes for CASSPQGRSSYNEQFF.

CDR3 coding DNA: TGTGCCAGCAGCCCGGCGGGAGGTACAGATACGCAGTATTTT. Encoded protein: CASSPAGGTDTQYF. This chain uses TRBV9 with TRBJ2-3, with 8 bases matching TRBD2. V trimming: 4 bases; J trimming: 3 bases; junction bases outside the gene matches: 4. This CDR3 has 14 residues. The germline V gene encodes CDR1 SGDLS and CDR2 YYNGEE.

This chain uses TRBV4-2 with TRBJ2-5; D may be TRBD1 or TRBD2 (5 bases each). With 0 bases removed from V and 0 bases from J, the gap between germline ends came to 5 bases. Germline CDR1 LGHNA, CDR2 YNFKEQ. This CDR3 is 14 amino acids long. In DNA, the CDR3 is TGTGCCAGCAGCCAAGAGGGACACCAAGAGACCCAGTACTTC. As protein: CASSQEGHQETQYF.

The chain recombines TRBV28 with TRBJ2-4; 7 bases match TRBD2. CDR1 is MDHEN, CDR2 SYDVKM, per germline. This CDR3 is built from 16 residues. V was pared by 5 bases and J by 11 bases, with 18 bases of the junction left unmatched. The CDR3 coding sequence is TGTGCCAGCAGTCTCCCATGGGAGGGGAGCAGAAGGTTTCAGTACTTC. This translates into CASSLPWEGSRRFQYF.

This rearrangement joins TRBV12-5 to TRBJ1-1; D unresolved. Germline values: CDR1 LGHNT, CDR2 FRNRAP. This CDR3 region has 15 residues. With 1 base removed from V and 0 bases from J, the gap between germline ends came to 9 bases. The CDR3 DNA reads as TGTGCTAGTGGTTTGGCGACCATGATGAACACTGAAGCTTTCTTT. Protein: CASGLATMMNTEAFF.

V gene TRBV20-1 combines with J gene TRBJ2-7, with D unclear. CDR3 size: 11 residues. Trimming stripped 0 bases from V and 6 bases from J, with 6 bases between. Per germline, CDR1 DFQATT and CDR2 SNEGSKA (reference sequence). The CDR3 sequence is CSARESREQYF. CDR3 DNA sequence: TGCAGTGCTAGAGAGAGCCGCGAGCAGTACTTC.

V and J are TRBV9 and TRBJ2-5, with 7 bases aligning to TRBD2. Trimming removed 2 bases from V and 5 bases from J; junction bases left unmatched: 12. Germline lookup yields CDR1 SGDLS and CDR2 YYNGEE. The CDR3 covers 16 residues. The CDR3 is CASSVSGNAPPETQYF. CDR3 DNA sequence: TGTGCCAGCAGCGTCAGCGGGAACGCCCCCCCGGAGACCCAGTACTTC.

J is TRBJ1-5 and V is TRBV6-4; the D gene is possibly TRBD1 (6 bases). CDR1 and CDR2 from the germline V gene are MRHNA and SNTAGT. The CDR3 is 16 amino acids. V was shortened by 6 bases and J by 0 bases, with 15 bases between the two germline ends. This CDR3 is CASRGGTSISNQPQHF. As DNA, the CDR3 is TGTGCCAGCAGAGGGGGGACATCCATTAGCAATCAGCCCCAGCATTTT.

This sequence joins TRBV27 and TRBJ1-2, with D perhaps TRBD1 (5 bases). The germline V gene encodes CDR1 MNHEY and CDR2 SMNVEV (reference sequence). Trimming shortened V by 6 bases and J by 10 bases, and 15 bases separated the two germline ends. The CDR3 consists of 12 residues. CDR3 in DNA: TGTGCCAGCAGCTCCGGGACGGGCGACTACACCTTC. As protein: CASSSGTGDYTF.

This chain connects TRBV13 to TRBJ2-3, with 9 bases identical to TRBD2. Germline V gives CDR1 PRHDT, CDR2 FYEKMQ (reference sequence). Unmatched junction bases numbered 8, after V lost 4 bases and J lost 3 bases. CDR3 size: 16 residues. For the CDR3, the DNA is TGTGCCAGCAGCTCCCAAGCGGGAGGTGATACAGATACGCAGTATTTT. This sequence encodes CASSSQAGGDTDTQYF.

The chain couples TRBV7-9 to TRBJ2-1; perhaps TRBD2 as D (6 bases). V lost 4 bases and J lost 10, with 14 bases in between. The V gene's germline CDR1 is SEHNR and CDR2 FQNEAQ (reference sequence). This CDR3 region has 13 residues. The CDR3 sequence is CASSSRESREQFF. The DNA of the CDR3 is TGTGCCAGCAGCTCACGGGAGTCGAGGGAGCAGTTCTTC.

V gene TRBV6-1 combines with J gene TRBJ2-7; 8 bases align to TRBD1. The CDR3 is 13 amino acids. Germline V gene sequence: CDR1 MNHNS, CDR2 SASEGT. V was clipped by 4 bases and J by 6 bases; unmatched bases: 5. This chain's CDR3 is CASSVGDRGEQYF. CDR3 sequence (DNA): TGTGCCAGCAGTGTTGGAGACAGGGGCGAGCAGTACTTC.